These 19 T cell receptor beta chains came from one sample sequenced in a study of post-analysis software for immune sequencing data. General study points: Controls had lower frequencies than patients of roughly five TRBV segments, which included TRBV5-6, TRBV5-1 and TRBV20-1.

Unique molecular identifiers were built into the TCR beta cDNA libraries. TCRdb ran MiXCR on the PCR reads and lists one entry per CDR3 protein. The sample shows fewer than 850,000 distinct CDR3 sequences, roughly 27% of them seen only once. No antigens are known for them. Material: blood. The receptors were sampled from a girl aged 5 to 17 with multiple sclerosis.

This chain links TRBV20-1 with TRBJ2-6, with 8 positions matching TRBD1. With 6 bases clipped from V and 1 base from J, the junction kept 11 bases outside the gene matches. This CDR3 has 17 residues. Germline V CDR1 and CDR2: DFQATT, SNEGSKA (reference sequence). The CDR3 spells CSAALAGGASGANVLTF. Written as DNA, the CDR3 is TGCAGTGCCGCCTTGGCAGGGGGCGCATCTGGGGCCAACGTCCTGACTTTC.

At least ten counts were recorded for this clonotype. The V call is TRBV20-1, the J call TRBJ2-5, with D tentatively TRBD1 (5 bases). The CDR3 covers 14 residues. Germline CDR1 DFQATT, CDR2 SNEGSKA (reference sequence). The V gene lost 6 bases and the J gene lost 2 bases, with 16 bases spanning the gap. The CDR3 reads CSAGKEQVQETQYF. In nucleotides, the CDR3 is TGCAGTGCCGGCAAAGAACAGGTGCAAGAGACCCAGTACTTC.

The V gene is TRBV5-1, the J gene TRBJ2-2; 8 bases are a match to TRBD2. With V trimmed by 4 bases and J by 3 bases, 8 bases remained unmatched. Germline V gene lookup returns CDR1 SGHRS and CDR2 YFSETQ. The CDR3 extends over 16 amino acids. The DNA for the CDR3 is TGCGCCAGCAGCCAGGATGGCGGGGGGTACACCGGGGAGCTGTTTTTT. It is translated as CASSQDGGGYTGELFF. Together with reference TRBV5-1 and TRBJ2-2, the CDR3 gives the full variable domain: KAGVTQTPRYLIKTRGQQVTLSCSPISGHRSVSWYQQTPGQGLQFLFEYFSETQRNKGNFPGRFSGRQFSNSRSEMNVSTLELGDSALYLCASSQDGGGYTGELFFGEGSRLTVL.

The gene calls are TRBV11-2 and TRBJ2-6; D gene ambiguous. Per germline, CDR1 SGHAT and CDR2 FQNNGV. The CDR3 totals 14 residues. Trimming pared 4 bases from V and 2 bases from J, leaving 6 bases between. This chain's CDR3 is CASSSPTGANVLTF. In DNA, the CDR3 is TGTGCCAGCAGCTCACCGACTGGGGCCAACGTCCTGACTTTC.

This chain connects TRBV7-9 to TRBJ2-5, with 7 positions matching TRBD1. The CDR3 runs 17 residues. CDR1 and CDR2 from the germline V gene are SEHNR and FQNEAQ (reference sequence). V shed 1 base and J 5 bases; nucleotides not matched to a gene: 13. The CDR3 protein is CASSLGEPGQPRETQYF. In DNA form, the CDR3 reads TGTGCCAGCAGCTTAGGGGAACCGGGACAGCCCCGGGAGACCCAGTACTTC.

This clonotype was seen more than once but under ten times. J is TRBJ1-5 and V is TRBV28; D remains unclear. Trimming removed 8 bases at V and 2 bases at J, with 16 bases between. The CDR3 runs 15 residues. Germline V gene data show CDR1 as MDHEN and CDR2 as SYDVKM. CDR3 loop: CASSHAREGNQPQHF. CDR3 coding DNA: TGTGCCAGCTCTCATGCTCGGGAAGGCAATCAGCCCCAGCATTTT.

This chain joins TRBV7-9 and TRBJ2-1; D unclear. V lost 8 bases and J 4 bases, leaving 12 bases between the germline ends. The CDR3 spans 13 residues. The germline gives CDR1 SEHNR, CDR2 FQNEAQ (reference sequence). The CDR3 is CASGWRPYNEQFF. In nucleotides, the CDR3 is TGTGCCAGCGGTTGGCGGCCATACAATGAGCAGTTCTTC.

This clonotype has a handful of counts. J is TRBJ2-1 and V is TRBV28; the match to TRBD2 covers 11 bases. This CDR3 region has 14 residues. Losses at the gene ends were 2 bases for V and 13 bases for J; bases not matched to a gene: 7. Germline CDR1 is MDHEN and CDR2 is SYDVKM. CDR3 sequence: CASSLRLAGGRQFF. CDR3 nucleotide sequence: TGTGCCAGCAGTTTAAGGCTAGCGGGAGGTCGACAGTTCTTC.

There are many counts of this clonotype. The V gene is TRBV18, the J gene TRBJ2-1, with unresolved D. The germline V gene has CDR1 KGHSH and CDR2 LQKENI. This CDR3 has 16 amino acids. V lost 0 bases, J lost 7 bases, and 16 bases lay in between. CDR3 bases: TGTGCCAGCTCACCACCGACGGCCCGCGTCGGGAATGAGCAGTTCTTC. This encodes CASSPPTARVGNEQFF.

V and J are TRBV7-8 and TRBJ1-2; maybe TRBD1 (6 bases). The V end was cut by 1 base, the J end by 2 bases, with 11 bases between. This CDR3 has 15 amino acids. Germline values: CDR1 SGHVS, CDR2 FQNEAQ. CDR3: CASSLGYRDNYGYTF. CDR3 sequence (DNA): TGTGCCAGCAGCTTAGGTTACAGGGACAACTATGGCTACACCTTC.

The rearrangement uses TRBV28 and TRBJ1-5, with 9 bases that match TRBD1. The CDR3 runs to 16 residues. V shed 1 base and J 7 bases; nucleotides not matched to a gene: 8. CDR1 is MDHEN and CDR2 is SYDVKM in the germline V gene. The CDR3 reads CASSLSLGTGSQPQHF. Here the CDR3 DNA reads TGTGCCAGCAGTTTATCACTCGGGACAGGGAGCCAGCCCCAGCATTTT.

This rearrangement joins TRBV28 to TRBJ2-7; no firm D call. CDR1 MDHEN and CDR2 SYDVKM come from the germline V gene. Trimming removed 5 bases from V and 1 base from J, with 12 bases in between. The CDR3 extends over 14 amino acids. The CDR3 loop reads CASSDFLGSYEQYF. CDR3 nucleotide sequence: TGTGCCAGCAGTGATTTCCTAGGATCCTACGAGCAGTACTTC.

Here the CDR3 reads CATSRVRGNGRSNEQYF. DNA of the CDR3: TGTGCCACCAGCAGAGTCAGGGGAAACGGGAGGTCCAACGAGCAGTACTTC. V usage is TRBV15 and J usage is TRBJ2-7; TRBD2 is a possible D gene (7 bases). Germline V gene lookup returns CDR1 LNHNV and CDR2 YYDKDF (reference sequence). Trimming pared 1 base from V and 5 bases from J, leaving 21 bases between. The CDR3 is 17 amino acids.

This clonotype occurred many times. The gene calls are TRBV29-1 and TRBJ1-2; no clear D gene. There are 13 residues in the CDR3. V lost 4 bases, J lost 0 bases, and 9 bases lay in between. Germline V lookup: CDR1 SQVTM, CDR2 ANQGSEA. This chain's CDR3 is CSVGTGANYGYTF. In nucleotides, the CDR3 is TGCAGCGTTGGGACGGGAGCTAACTATGGCTACACCTTC.

The V and J genes are TRBV5-1 and TRBJ2-1; D is undetermined. The V and J ends lost 4 bases and 5 bases respectively, with 16 bases between them. Germline V gene sequence: CDR1 SGHRS, CDR2 YFSETQ. This CDR3 is built from 15 residues. The chain's CDR3 is CASSLGEVPNNEQFF. The CDR3 nucleotides are TGCGCCAGCAGCCTGGGTGAGGTCCCTAACAATGAGCAGTTCTTC.

A word on this clonotype: A junction end diverges from the germline sequence, so it may reflect a read error. The J gene is TRBJ2-7, the V gene TRBV7-8; D unresolved. The DNA matches TRBJ2-5 better at its end, which makes the J call doubtful. The CDR3 sequence is 11 residues long. Germline loops: CDR1 SGHVS, CDR2 FQNEAQ. The CDR3 spells CAGSRMETQYF. CDR3 coding DNA: TGTGCCGGCAGCCGCATGGAGACCCAGTACTTC.

This clonotype was observed a few times. The rearrangement uses TRBV12-3 or TRBV12-4 and TRBJ1-2, with TRBD1 as a possible D gene (5 bases). Between the trimmed V and J ends, which lost 5 bases and 1 base, there was a span of 23 bases. This CDR3 has 18 residues. The CDR3 DNA sequence: TGTGCCAGCAGTCGCGAACTAGGACCGGGACCGCATAACTATGGCTACACCTTC. This translates into CASSRELGPGPHNYGYTF.

The chain joins TRBV14 to TRBJ2-7, with D unclear. This CDR3 is built from 17 residues. Germline CDR1 SGHDN, CDR2 FVKESK. V shed 0 bases and J shed 1 base, with 16 bases lying between them. Written as DNA, the CDR3 is TGTGCCAGCAGCCAAGATCTTCTATTCGGCAGGTCCTACGAGCAGTACTTC. As protein: CASSQDLLFGRSYEQYF. The full variable domain, its missing parts supplied by reference TRBV14 and TRBJ2-7, is EAGVTQFPSHSVIEKGQTVTLRCDPISGHDNLYWYRRVMGKEIKFLLHFVKESKQDESGMPNNRFLAERTGGTYSTLKVQPAELEDSGVYFCASSQDLLFGRSYEQYFGPGTRLTVT.

This clonotype was found a few times. The V and J genes are TRBV9 and TRBJ2-1; TRBD2 aligns across 10 bases. The CDR3 contains 18 residues. V gave up 0 bases and J gave up 5 bases; unmatched junction bases: 11. In germline, CDR1 is SGDLS, CDR2 YYNGEE. CDR3 DNA: TGTGCCAGCAGCGTAGAGGGTAGCGGGAGGCTTGCGGACAATGAGCAGTTCTTC. It specifies CASSVEGSGRLADNEQFF.